This T cell receptor beta chain originates from a study of T cells after posttransplantation cyclophosphamide. Whole-study results and caveats: Donor-recipient repertoire similarity was low at 1-2 months, rising over year one.

V lost 7 bases and J lost 0, with 13 bases in between. This CDR3 is 15 amino acids long. CDR1 LNHDA and CDR2 SQIVND come from the germline V gene (reference sequence). Measured with immunoSEQ multiplex PCR; TCRdb has only the in-frame clones, and not every one. The sample records about 52,000 clones, approximately 94% being singletons. As regards this clone: Antigen: not known.

The receptor was isolated from a woman in her 30s in good health and a related stem cell transplant donor. The sample consisted of PBMCs. The chain links TRBV19 to TRBJ1-5; the D is unclear. The CDR3 region is CASTPPGPSNQPQHF. In DNA form, the CDR3 reads TGTGCCAGTACCCCCCCTGGCCCTAGCAATCAGCCCCAGCATTTT.